Below are 29 T cell receptor beta chains sequenced from a single sample in a study of regulatory T cells in long-lasting Graves disease. HTBI primers from iRepertoire and Arm-PCR of CDR3 regions yielded the TCR beta libraries. TCRdb re-called the multiplex PCR reads with MiXCR, one entry per CDR3 protein. The sample has fewer than 450,000 distinct CDR3 sequences, about a quarter seen once. The sample's time point: persistent/refractory GD, antithyroid drugs over 5 years with positive TRAb. The authors made the TCR library using RNA they extracted from PBMCs. The input for sequencing was peripheral blood mononuclear cells (PBMCs), taken when the disease was refractory, from a patient treated with antithyroid drugs. These receptors were obtained from a female donor with Graves disease.

This clonotype was observed many times. This chain links TRBV6-5 with TRBJ1-2, with D perhaps matching TRBD1 (5 bases). Germline CDR1 and CDR2: MNHEY and SVGAGI. CDR3 length equals 17 residues. V lost 2 bases and J lost 6, with 22 bases in between. The CDR3 loop reads CASSYPTQAGPKDGYTF. DNA for the CDR3: TGTGCCAGCAGTTACCCAACCCAGGCAGGGCCTAAGGATGGCTACACCTTC.

This clonotype was counted between two and nine times. The chain couples TRBV7-8 to TRBJ2-7, with unresolved D. Between the trimmed V and J ends, which lost 1 base and 6 bases, there was a span of 13 bases. This CDR3 contains 14 residues. Germline lookup yields CDR1 SGHVS and CDR2 FQNEAQ. CDR3 bases: TGTGCCAGCAGCTTAGTGGTTAGCTCTCTCGAGCAGTACTTC. Translated: CASSLVVSSLEQYF.

The chain has TRBV20-1 and TRBJ2-1; possibly TRBD1 or TRBD2 for D (5 bases each). Looked up from germline, CDR1 is DFQATT and CDR2 is SNEGSKA (reference sequence). With 6 bases removed from V and 2 bases from J, the gap between germline ends came to 14 bases. CDR3 length equals 14 residues. The CDR3 region has the DNA TGCAGTGCGAGGGGCTCGGCTCCCTACAATGAGCAGTTCTTC. This gives the protein CSARGSAPYNEQFF.

The chain recombines TRBV6-1 with TRBJ2-7, with 10 bases aligning to TRBD1. The germline V gene has CDR1 MNHNS and CDR2 SASEGT. The trim removed 6 bases at V and 2 bases at J, leaving 7 bases unmatched. CDR3 length: 15 amino acids. In DNA form, the CDR3 reads TGTGCCAGCAGCCCGGGACAGGGGAGCGCCTACGAGCAGTACTTC. Encoded protein: CASSPGQGSAYEQYF.

The chain carries TRBV20-1 and TRBJ2-7; D gene uncertain. The CDR3 is 12 amino acids. With 5 bases removed from V and 2 bases from J, the gap between germline ends came to 10 bases. From germline, CDR1 is DFQATT and CDR2 SNEGSKA (reference sequence). Here the CDR3 DNA reads TGCAGTGCTTCCCTGGGCCCCTACGAGCAGTACTTC. Its translation is CSASLGPYEQYF.

This clonotype has more than one count but fewer than ten. One end of the junction is discordant with germline, which a read error may explain. The CDR3: CAGMTGGKALSF. The DNA of the CDR3 is TGTGCCGGGATGACAGGGGGCAAGGCCCTCAGTTTT. The chain recombines TRBV28 with TRBJ2-3; 10 bases map to TRBD1. Germline CDR1 reads MDHEN; CDR2 reads SYDVKM. The CDR3 is made up of 12 amino acids.

This clonotype turned up a few times. The chain carries TRBV6-1 and TRBJ1-1; 7 positions match TRBD1. This CDR3 region has 13 residues. Losses at the gene ends were 6 bases for V and 4 bases for J; bases not matched to a gene: 5. Looked up from germline, CDR1 is MNHNS and CDR2 is SASEGT. The CDR3, as DNA: TGTGCCAGCAGACCCGACAGGGTCACTGAAGCTTTCTTT. It codes for CASRPDRVTEAFF.

This clonotype was seen many times. V and J are TRBV5-1 and TRBJ1-6; 8 bases agree with TRBD1. The junction had 9 bases not matched to a gene; V was cut back by 5 bases and J by 8 bases. The germline V gene encodes CDR1 SGHRS and CDR2 YFSETQ. The CDR3 is 15 residues long. The CDR3 DNA reads TGCGCCAGCAGTACAGACAGGGGAGTTTATTCACCCCTCCACTTT. Its protein is CASSTDRGVYSPLHF.

This clonotype was found many times. The CDR3 sequence: CASSVGQGSSPLHF. For the CDR3, the DNA is TGTGCCAGCAGTGTGGGACAGGGTTCTTCACCCCTCCACTTT. The rearrangement joins TRBV2 to TRBJ1-6; 9 bases are shared with TRBD1. The CDR3 is 14 amino acids. V was pared by 4 bases and J by 9 bases, with 4 bases of the junction left unmatched. Germline V gene lookup returns CDR1 SNHLY and CDR2 FYNNEI.

The rearrangement joins TRBV28 to TRBJ2-6; TRBD1 matches 12 bases. The trim removed 3 bases at V and 4 bases at J, leaving 1 base unmatched. CDR3 length: 16 residues. The germline gives CDR1 MDHEN, CDR2 SYDVKM. In DNA, the CDR3 is TGTGCCAGCAGTTTGGGGACAGGGGGCGGGGCCAACGTCCTGACTTTC. It yields the protein CASSLGTGGGANVLTF.

The rearrangement links TRBV25-1 to TRBJ2-1; D call uncertain. This CDR3 region has 11 residues. With 4 bases removed from V and 6 bases from J, the gap between germline ends came to 4 bases. Germline V gene data show CDR1 as MGHDK and CDR2 as SYGVNS. The CDR3 DNA reads TGTGCCAGCAGTGGTGTCAATGAGCAGTTCTTC. It is translated as CASSGVNEQFF.

This clonotype has only a few counts. The chain couples TRBV20-1 to TRBJ2-5, with a weak D call TRBD1 (5 bases). V lost 3 bases to trimming and J lost 5 bases, with 13 bases between them. This CDR3 has 13 residues. CDR1 and CDR2 from the germline V gene are DFQATT and SNEGSKA (reference sequence). The CDR3 sequence: CSASDSSEETQYF. CDR3 coding DNA: TGCAGTGCTAGTGACAGTTCAGAGGAGACCCAGTACTTC.

This clonotype came up many times. The chain couples TRBV12-3 or TRBV12-4 to TRBJ1-5, with TRBD1 identical over 10 bases. J lost 5 bases, V lost 7 bases, and 5 bases had no gene match. The CDR3 has 14 amino acids. CDR3 sequence: CASKLGTGDQPQHF. CDR3 sequence (DNA): TGTGCCAGCAAACTAGGGACAGGGGATCAGCCCCAGCATTTT.

This clonotype was counted a few times. The V call is TRBV5-4, the J call TRBJ1-1, with D perhaps matching TRBD1 (6 bases). Germline V CDR1 and CDR2: SGHNT, YYREEE (reference sequence). V gave up 0 bases and J gave up 7 bases, with 7 bases separating them. The CDR3 consists of 12 residues. Here the CDR3 reads CASSLEGGEAFF. The CDR3 DNA is TGTGCCAGCAGCTTGGAGGGGGGTGAAGCTTTCTTT.

This clonotype was recorded once. The chain combines TRBV6-1 with TRBJ2-1; D may be TRBD1 (7 bases). The CDR3 has 12 residues. CDR1 MNHNS and CDR2 SASEGT come from the germline V gene. Trimming took 11 bases from V and 6 from J, leaving 14 bases between them. CDR3 loop: CAAGRDSNEQFF. In DNA, the CDR3 is TGTGCCGCAGGGCGGGACAGCAATGAGCAGTTCTTC.

This clonotype appeared a few times. The chain uses TRBV12-3 or TRBV12-4 and TRBJ2-1, with 8 bases that match TRBD2. The V segment lost 0 bases and the J segment 7 bases; nucleotides outside the gene matches: 5. The CDR3 loop spans 15 amino acids. CDR3 nucleotide sequence: TGTGCCAGCAGTTTAGCTAGCGGGAATGGTAATGAGCAGTTCTTC. Amino acids: CASSLASGNGNEQFF.

This clonotype was observed many times. J is TRBJ2-5 and V is TRBV6-5; 7 nucleotides match TRBD2. Germline V gene lookup returns CDR1 MNHEY and CDR2 SVGAGI. With V trimmed by 2 bases and J by 2 bases, 8 bases remained unmatched. The length of the CDR3 is 16 residues. The CDR3 DNA reads TGTGCCAGCAGTTACGGTACTAGCGCGGGACAAGAGACCCAGTACTTC. This sequence encodes CASSYGTSAGQETQYF.

Comments on this clonotype: This probably arose from a read error, given a far larger clone one base away. J is TRBJ2-5 and V is TRBV7-9; 7 positions agree with TRBD1. The DNA end is a closer match to TRBJ2-7, so the J assignment may be wrong. The V gene's germline CDR1 is SEHNR and CDR2 FQNEAQ (reference sequence). This CDR3 is 14 amino acids long. For the CDR3, the DNA is TGTGCCAGCAGCCGCCGGGACAGAAACTACGAGCAGTACTTC. Protein sequence: CASSRRDRNYEQYF.

The table lists this clonotype with many counts. V gene TRBV11-2 combines with J gene TRBJ2-7; the D is unclear. Germline V lookup: CDR1 SGHAT, CDR2 FQNNGV. The CDR3 totals 15 residues. V was cut by 4 bases and J by 3 bases, with 16 bases left in between. CDR3 amino acids: CASSSPWTQFYEQYF. CDR3 sequence (DNA): TGTGCCAGCAGCTCCCCTTGGACCCAATTCTACGAGCAGTACTTC.

Concerning this clonotype itself: A much larger clone lies one base from this, so it may be a read error. The chain links TRBV6-1 to TRBJ1-1; D remains unclear. From germline, CDR1 is MNHNS and CDR2 SASEGT. The length of the CDR3 is 14 residues. The DNA of the CDR3 is TGTGCCAGCAGTGTGACACCCCGGAACACTGGAGCTTTCTTT. The encoded protein is CASSVTPRNTGAFF.

V gene TRBV7-2 combines with J gene TRBJ2-3, with 8 bases identical to TRBD2. V trimming: 5 bases; J trimming: 2 bases; junction bases outside the gene matches: 9. This CDR3 has 16 amino acids. CDR1 and CDR2 from the germline V gene are SGHTA and FQGNSA. The CDR3, as DNA: TGTGCCAGCAGCCGTAGCGGGGACTCTTCCACAGATACGCAGTATTTT. Encoded protein: CASSRSGDSSTDTQYF.

This clonotype occurred many times. The V gene is TRBV28, the J gene TRBJ2-7, with D tentatively TRBD2 (7 bases). The germline gives CDR1 MDHEN, CDR2 SYDVKM. The CDR3 runs to 16 residues. V was clipped by 6 bases and J by 4 bases, with 22 bases between them. The CDR3 is CASREGGTVGRYEQYF. For the CDR3, the DNA is TGTGCCAGCAGAGAGGGGGGGACCGTAGGGAGGTACGAGCAGTACTTC.

The chain links TRBV6-1 to TRBJ1-6; no clear D gene. Germline CDR1 and CDR2: MNHNS and SASEGT. V was trimmed by 1 base and J by 7 bases, leaving 17 bases between them. The CDR3 loop spans 17 amino acids. The CDR3: CASSEGLTASGNSPLHF. CDR3 nucleotide sequence: TGTGCCAGCAGTGAAGGACTAACGGCGAGTGGGAATTCACCCCTCCACTTT.

In this sample, this clonotype turned up a few times. This chain uses TRBV28 with TRBJ2-5; D is unclear. CDR1 MDHEN and CDR2 SYDVKM come from the germline V gene. With 6 bases removed from V and 1 base from J, the gap between germline ends came to 15 bases. This CDR3 has 15 residues. CDR3 residues: CASSPAPGFQETQYF. CDR3 coding DNA: TGTGCCAGCAGCCCGGCGCCGGGCTTCCAAGAGACCCAGTACTTC. Full variable domain (missing parts from reference TRBV28 and TRBJ2-5): DVKVTQSSRYLVKRTGEKVFLECVQDMDHENMFWYRQDPGLGLRLIYFSYDVKMKEKGDIPEGYSVSREKKERFSLILESASTNQTSMYLCASSPAPGFQETQYFGPGTRLLVL.

The chain carries TRBV24-1 and TRBJ2-2; weak D call: TRBD1 (5 bases). Germline V CDR1 and CDR2: KGHDR, SFDVKD. Trimming took off 2 bases at V and 0 bases at J, with 9 bases between the two ends. The CDR3 spans 16 residues. The CDR3 nucleotides read TGTGCCACCAGTGATTCACAGGCCCCGAACACCGGGGAGCTGTTTTTT. Protein: CATSDSQAPNTGELFF.

This clonotype has just a few counts. CDR3 protein: CASSPGTVNTYEQYF. The CDR3 coding sequence is TGTGCCAGCAGCCCCGGGACAGTGAATACCTACGAGCAGTACTTC. The chain joins TRBV14 to TRBJ2-7, with 7 bases fitting TRBD1. Germline V lookup: CDR1 SGHDN, CDR2 FVKESK. The CDR3 is made up of 15 amino acids. V gave up 4 bases and J gave up 2 bases; unmatched junction bases: 8. The full variable domain, completed using reference TRBV14 and TRBJ2-7, is EAGVTQFPSHSVIEKGQTVTLRCDPISGHDNLYWYRRVMGKEIKFLLHFVKESKQDESGMPNNRFLAERTGGTYSTLKVQPAELEDSGVYFCASSPGTVNTYEQYFGPGTRLTVT.

This clonotype was recorded a few times. The CDR3 DNA is TGTGCCAGCAGCCACTTGCCCGGACTAGCGAACAATGAGCAGTTCTTC. Amino acid sequence: CASSHLPGLANNEQFF. The rearrangement uses TRBV3-1 and TRBJ2-1; the match to TRBD2 covers 9 bases. Germline V gives CDR1 LGHDT, CDR2 YNNKEL (reference sequence). This CDR3 has 16 residues. The junction had 8 bases not matched to a gene; V was cut back by 3 bases and J by 5 bases.

This clonotype was observed a few times. The V call is TRBV3-1, the J call TRBJ1-2; tentatively, D is TRBD1 (5 bases). This CDR3 is 11 amino acids long. Germline lookup yields CDR1 LGHDT and CDR2 YNNKEL (reference sequence). Trimming shortened V by 2 bases and J by 7 bases, and 5 bases separated the two germline ends. DNA of the CDR3: TGTGCCAGCAGCCAAAGGGGTGGCTACACCTTC. This encodes CASSQRGGYTF.

This clonotype was counted only a few times. V gene TRBV9 combines with J gene TRBJ2-7; possibly TRBD1 for D (5 bases). The length of the CDR3 is 14 residues. V was cut by 0 bases and J by 6 bases, with 13 bases left in between. Germline values: CDR1 SGDLS, CDR2 YYNGEE. The CDR3 reads CASSVGAGHGEQYF. CDR3 coding DNA: TGTGCCAGCAGCGTAGGGGCAGGGCATGGCGAGCAGTACTTC. The whole variable domain, remainder taken from reference TRBV9 and TRBJ2-7, is DSGVTQTPKHLITATGQRVTLRCSPRSGDLSVYWYQQSLDQGLQFLIQYYNGEERAKGNILERFSAQQFPDLHSELNLSSLELGDSALYFCASSVGAGHGEQYFGPGTRLTVT.